The entry that follows covers one T cell receptor (beta chain) sequence. The data are from a study of CD8 T cells in Susac syndrome. Germline V CDR1 and CDR2: MDHEN, SYDVKM. This CDR3 region has 13 residues. Between the trimmed V and J ends, which lost 2 bases and 5 bases, there was a span of 9 bases. An input of roughly 0.5 to 1 ug of RNA was subjected to reverse transcription using random hexamers. An immunoSEQ multiplex PCR generated amplified TCR beta CDR3 products spanning 54 Vbeta and 13 Jbeta. One entry per CDR3 protein results from TCRdb running MiXCR on the immunoSEQ multiplex PCR reads. The sample includes a few hundred thousand distinct CDR3 sequences, approximately 95% of them seen just once.

Input material: CD4+ T cells from PBMCs. This rearrangement joins TRBV28 to TRBJ2-5, with D possibly being TRBD1 (5 bases). This sequence was found in a human donor with multiple sclerosis. The DNA for the CDR3 is TGTGCCAGCAGTTTACAAGGGGCCGAGACCCAGTACTTC. Protein product: CASSLQGAETQYF.